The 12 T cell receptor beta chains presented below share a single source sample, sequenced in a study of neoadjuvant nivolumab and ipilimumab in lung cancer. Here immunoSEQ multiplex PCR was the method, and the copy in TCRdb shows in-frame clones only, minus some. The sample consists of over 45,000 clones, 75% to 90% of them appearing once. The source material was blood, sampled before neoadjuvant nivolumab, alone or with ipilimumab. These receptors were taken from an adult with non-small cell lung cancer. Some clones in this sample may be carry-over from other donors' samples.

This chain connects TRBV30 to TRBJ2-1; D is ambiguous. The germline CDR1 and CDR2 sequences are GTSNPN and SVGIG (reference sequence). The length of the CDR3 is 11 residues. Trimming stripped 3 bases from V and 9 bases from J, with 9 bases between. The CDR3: CAWRTKGEQFF. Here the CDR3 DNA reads TGTGCCTGGAGGACAAAGGGTGAGCAGTTCTTC.

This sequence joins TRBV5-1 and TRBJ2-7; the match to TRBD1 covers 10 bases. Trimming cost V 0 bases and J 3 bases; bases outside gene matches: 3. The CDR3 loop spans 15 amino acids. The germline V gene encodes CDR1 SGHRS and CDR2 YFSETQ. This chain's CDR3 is CASSLEGQGFYEQYF. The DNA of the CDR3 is TGCGCCAGCAGCTTGGAGGGACAGGGGTTCTACGAGCAGTACTTC.

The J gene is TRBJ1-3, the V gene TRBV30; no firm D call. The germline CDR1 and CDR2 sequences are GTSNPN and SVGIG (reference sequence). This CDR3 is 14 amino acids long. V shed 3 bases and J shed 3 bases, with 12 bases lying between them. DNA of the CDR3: TGTGCCTGGAGAAAGTTACGACTTGGAAACACCATATATTTT. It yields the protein CAWRKLRLGNTIYF. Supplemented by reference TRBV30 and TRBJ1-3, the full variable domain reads SQTIHQWPATLVQPVGSPLSLECTVEGTSNPNLYWYRQAAGRGLQLLFYSVGIGQISSEVPQNLSASRPQDRQFILSSKKLLLSDSGFYLCAWRKLRLGNTIYFGEGSWLTVV.

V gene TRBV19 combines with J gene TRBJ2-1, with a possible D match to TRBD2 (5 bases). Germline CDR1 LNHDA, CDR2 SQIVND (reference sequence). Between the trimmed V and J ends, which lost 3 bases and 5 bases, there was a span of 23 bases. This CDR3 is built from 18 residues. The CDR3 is CASSISPLRERMNNEQFF. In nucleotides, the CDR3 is TGTGCCAGTAGTATCTCACCCCTGAGGGAGAGGATGAACAATGAGCAGTTCTTC.

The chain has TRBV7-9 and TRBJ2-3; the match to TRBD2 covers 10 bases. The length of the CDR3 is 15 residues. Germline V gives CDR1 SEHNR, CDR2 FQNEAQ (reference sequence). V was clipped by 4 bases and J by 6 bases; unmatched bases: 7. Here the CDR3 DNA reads TGTGCCAGCAGCTCCTCTAGCGGGAGTACCGATACGCAGTATTTT. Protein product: CASSSSSGSTDTQYF.

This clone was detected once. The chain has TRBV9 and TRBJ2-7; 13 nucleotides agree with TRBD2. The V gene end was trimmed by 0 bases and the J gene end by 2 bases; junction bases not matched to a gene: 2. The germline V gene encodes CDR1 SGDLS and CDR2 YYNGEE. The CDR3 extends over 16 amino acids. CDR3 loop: CASSVATSGRTYEQYF. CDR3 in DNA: TGTGCCAGCAGCGTAGCGACTAGCGGGAGGACCTACGAGCAGTACTTC.

CDR3 residues: CASSQDKTGNQPQHF. CDR3 bases: TGCGCCAGCAGCCAAGATAAAACAGGCAATCAGCCCCAGCATTTT. The rearrangement joins TRBV4-1 to TRBJ1-5; D call uncertain. This CDR3 has 15 residues. CDR1 MGHRA and CDR2 YSYEKL come from the germline V gene. V dropped 0 bases and J dropped 2 bases, with 8 bases sitting between them.

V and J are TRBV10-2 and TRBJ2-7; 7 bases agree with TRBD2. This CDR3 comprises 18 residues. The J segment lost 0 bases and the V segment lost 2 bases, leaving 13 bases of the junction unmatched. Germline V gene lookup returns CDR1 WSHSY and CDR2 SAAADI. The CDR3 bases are TGCGCCAGCAGTGAGCCACTCGGGTGGGGAGGGAACTCCTACGAGCAGTACTTC. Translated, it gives CASSEPLGWGGNSYEQYF.

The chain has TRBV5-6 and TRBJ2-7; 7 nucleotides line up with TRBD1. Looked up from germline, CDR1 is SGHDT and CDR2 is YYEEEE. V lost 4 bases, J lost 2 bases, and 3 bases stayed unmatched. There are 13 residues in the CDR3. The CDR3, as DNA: TGTGCCAGCAGCGGCACAGGGGCCTACGAGCAGTACTTC. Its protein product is CASSGTGAYEQYF.

As DNA, the CDR3 is TGCGCCAGCAGCTACACGGGACGGGAGACCCAGTACTTC. Translated: CASSYTGRETQYF. The gene calls are TRBV5-1 and TRBJ2-5; possibly TRBD1 or TRBD2 for D (5 bases each). Germline V gene sequence: CDR1 SGHRS, CDR2 YFSETQ. This CDR3 is built from 13 residues. Trimming stripped 3 bases from V and 5 bases from J, with 11 bases between. Combining the CDR3 with reference TRBV5-1 and TRBJ2-5 gives the whole variable domain KAGVTQTPRYLIKTRGQQVTLSCSPISGHRSVSWYQQTPGQGLQFLFEYFSETQRNKGNFPGRFSGRQFSNSRSEMNVSTLELGDSALYLCASSYTGRETQYFGPGTRLLVL.

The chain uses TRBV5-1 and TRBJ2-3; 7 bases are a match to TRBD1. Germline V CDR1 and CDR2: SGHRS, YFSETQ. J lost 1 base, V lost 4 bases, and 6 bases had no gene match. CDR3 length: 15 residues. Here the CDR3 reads CASSARTGGTDTQYF. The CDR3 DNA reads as TGCGCCAGCAGCGCGCGTACAGGGGGCACAGATACGCAGTATTTT.

The CDR3 spells CASRSLGLGDTQYF. In DNA, the CDR3 is TGCGCCAGCAGATCCCTGGGGCTCGGGGATACGCAGTATTTT. V and J are TRBV5-1 and TRBJ2-3; D possibly corresponds to TRBD1 (5 bases). Between the trimmed V and J ends, which lost 5 bases and 6 bases, there was a span of 16 bases. Looked up from germline, CDR1 is SGHRS and CDR2 is YFSETQ. The length of the CDR3 is 14 residues.